The present entry profiles one TCR beta chain with its context. Original data processing: Scientists estimated how many nucleated cells there were by amplifying reference gene primers. Data came from immunoSEQ multiplex PCR; TCRdb stores just in-frame clones and leaves some out. D and trimming come from the DNA, and the V and J calls and clone size come from that table. The sample has some 200,000 clones, roughly 80% seen once. The data stem from a study of blood T cell repertoires in COVID-19. Overall study context: Both acute and convalescent COVID-19 samples were obtained from the United States, Italy and Spain.

Losses at the gene ends were 3 bases for V and 9 bases for J; bases not matched to a gene: 3. The germline CDR1 and CDR2 sequences are SGDLS and YYNGEE. The CDR3 contains 14 residues. This TCR came from an elderly woman with active or convalescent COVID-19. Source material: peripheral blood. This chain uses TRBV9 with TRBJ1-6; TRBD1 matches at 10 bases. CDR3 sequence reads: CASSGRDRGSPLHF. The CDR3 DNA follows: TGTGCCAGCAGCGGCCGGGACAGGGGTTCACCCCTCCACTTT.